One and the same sample provided the 13 T cell receptor beta chains below, sequenced in a study of OX40 agonist ivuxolimab in advanced cancers. The table came from immunoSEQ multiplex PCR; TCRdb's copy has only in-frame clones and leaves some out. The repertoire holds around 65,000 clones, 65% to 80% seen once, with 2% to 2.5% in the top ten. The source material was CD4+ or CD8+ T cells sorted from blood, sampled in a trial of the OX40 agonist ivuxolimab. The receptors shown here come from an adult with an advanced solid tumor such as melanoma, head and neck, liver or kidney cancer.

CDR3 sequence reads: CASSQDYDEKLFF. For the CDR3, the DNA is TGTGCCAGCAGCCAAGATTATGATGAAAAACTGTTTTTT. This chain uses TRBV4-2 with TRBJ1-4; D unclear. Germline V gives CDR1 LGHNA, CDR2 YNFKEQ. Trimming shortened V by 0 bases and J by 6 bases, and 5 bases separated the two germline ends. CDR3 size: 13 residues.

The chain employs TRBV11-1 and TRBJ2-1, with 8 bases fitting TRBD2. V shed 8 bases and J 3 bases; nucleotides not matched to a gene: 9. This CDR3 contains 15 residues. Germline CDR1 reads SGHAT; CDR2 reads FQDESV (reference sequence). In DNA, the CDR3 is TGTGCCAGCGCGCAGAGGACTAGCCGCTACAATGAGCAGTTCTTC. It specifies CASAQRTSRYNEQFF.

The chain has TRBV5-1 and TRBJ2-5, with TRBD2 matching 11 bases. There are 16 residues in the CDR3. Germline V gene lookup returns CDR1 SGHRS and CDR2 YFSETQ. The J segment lost 4 bases and the V segment lost 1 base, leaving 6 bases of the junction unmatched. The CDR3 spells CASSLNSGGGRETQYF. The CDR3 nucleotides are TGCGCCAGCAGCTTGAATAGCGGGGGGGGCCGAGAGACCCAGTACTTC.

This sequence joins TRBV20-1 and TRBJ1-2, with no clear D. Germline V gene lookup returns CDR1 DFQATT and CDR2 SNEGSKA (reference sequence). Trimming left V 6 bases short and J 8 bases short, with 10 bases between. This CDR3 region has 10 residues. The CDR3 nucleotides are TGCAGTGCCCGGACGAGCGGCTACACCTTC. Translation: CSARTSGYTF.

V is TRBV11-3 and J is TRBJ2-5; possibly TRBD1 for D (5 bases). The CDR3 contains 14 residues. Germline V gene data show CDR1 as SGHNT and CDR2 as YENEEA. V dropped 1 base and J dropped 5 bases, with 11 bases sitting between them. The CDR3 here is CASSLVAGSETQYF. CDR3 DNA: TGTGCCAGCAGCTTAGTGGCAGGGTCTGAGACCCAGTACTTC.

The rearrangement joins TRBV27 to TRBJ2-7; TRBD1 matches at 8 bases. CDR1 and CDR2 (germline): MNHEY, SMNVEV (reference sequence). The length of the CDR3 is 23 residues. V lost 4 bases and J lost 2; bases outside the gene matches: 31. The CDR3 is CASSSILSGPTQPGQGVTYEQYF. The CDR3, as DNA: TGTGCCAGCAGTTCCATCCTATCGGGCCCGACTCAACCTGGACAGGGAGTAACCTACGAGCAGTACTTC.

CDR3 in DNA: TGCAGCGTTGGGGGACTAGCGGGAGGATCGAACACCGGGGAGCTGTTTTTT. Protein: CSVGGLAGGSNTGELFF. The V and J genes are TRBV29-1 and TRBJ2-2; TRBD2 agrees at 15 bases. J was trimmed by 0 bases and V by 4 bases; bases with no gene match: 3. This CDR3 region has 17 residues. Germline V gene lookup returns CDR1 SQVTM and CDR2 ANQGSEA.

CDR3 sequence reads: CASSTLGGATNEKLFF. The CDR3 DNA follows: TGTGCCAGTAGTACACTAGGGGGAGCAACTAATGAAAAACTGTTTTTT. The chain has TRBV19 and TRBJ1-4; TRBD1 is a possible D gene (6 bases). With 4 bases removed from V and 0 bases from J, the gap between germline ends came to 12 bases. The germline V gene encodes CDR1 LNHDA and CDR2 SQIVND (reference sequence). CDR3 size: 16 residues.

This clone has just one count. The rearrangement joins TRBV5-5 to TRBJ1-5; the D gene is possibly TRBD1 (6 bases). The CDR3 covers 14 residues. The V end was cut by 3 bases, the J end by 0 bases, with 7 bases between. Per the germline V gene, CDR1 is SGHKS and CDR2 is YYEKEE (reference sequence). CDR3 sequence reads: CASSSQGSNQPQHF. The DNA of the CDR3 is TGTGCCAGCAGCTCACAGGGTAGCAATCAGCCCCAGCATTTT.

The chain recombines TRBV30 with TRBJ2-3; 11 bases are shared with TRBD2. CDR3 size: 13 residues. Looked up from germline, CDR1 is GTSNPN and CDR2 is SVGIG (reference sequence). Losses at the gene ends were 7 bases for V and 5 bases for J; bases not matched to a gene: 5. DNA of the CDR3: TGTGCCTTCCTAGCGGGGGGCGGAGATACGCAGTATTTT. Translating gives CAFLAGGGDTQYF.

Details on this clone: Within the sample, other DNA sequences also encode this same CDR3. This sequence joins TRBV18 and TRBJ2-5; D remains unclear. Between the trimmed V and J ends, which lost 3 bases and 1 base, there was a span of 3 bases. Germline-derived CDR1 and CDR2 are KGHSH and LQKENI. The CDR3 is 12 residues long. This CDR3 is CASSPGQETQYF. The CDR3 nucleotides read TGTGCCAGCTCACCGGGCCAAGAGACCCAGTACTTC. Looking up the rest from reference TRBV18 and TRBJ2-5 gives the full variable domain: NAGVMQNPRHLVRRRGQEARLRCSPMKGHSHVYWYRQLPEEGLKFMVYLQKENIIDESGMPKERFSAEFPKEGPSILRIQQVVRGDSAAYFCASSPGQETQYFGPGTRLLVL.

V is TRBV28 and J is TRBJ2-7; 7 bases match TRBD1. CDR1 is MDHEN, CDR2 SYDVKM, per germline. J lost 2 bases, V lost 2 bases, and 3 bases had no gene match. This CDR3 has 14 amino acids. The CDR3 sequence is CASSLRGPPYEQYF. The CDR3 coding sequence is TGTGCCAGCAGTTTAAGGGGGCCCCCCTACGAGCAGTACTTC.

V gene TRBV19 combines with J gene TRBJ1-1, with D maybe TRBD1 (6 bases). This CDR3 spans 14 amino acids. V dropped 4 bases and J dropped 4 bases, with 13 bases sitting between them. Germline lookup yields CDR1 LNHDA and CDR2 SQIVND (reference sequence). Here the CDR3 reads CASSSGRGGTEAFF. CDR3 coding DNA: TGTGCCAGTAGTAGCGGCAGGGGAGGCACTGAAGCTTTCTTT.